The T cell receptor beta chain described here comes from a study of early T cells in non-severe SARS-CoV-2 infection. At the level of the study: RNA in bulk from unsorted whole blood was sequenced, and chains were unpaired.

The V end lost 0 bases, the J end lost 3 bases, and 5 bases lay between the germline ends. This CDR3 comprises 12 residues. Looked up from germline, CDR1 is DFQATT and CDR2 is SNEGSKA (reference sequence). Molecules of cDNA were individually given unique molecular identifiers that were attached to them. TCRdb re-derived calls from the 5' RACE reads in MiXCR, one entry per CDR3 protein. Of some 30,000 distinct CDR3 sequences detected, around 7% appear once; the ten largest clones hold 2.5% to 3%. This clonotype was counted many times. The TCR sequence derives from an adult who was a healthcare worker with PCR-confirmed SARS-CoV-2 infection or an uninfected control (not recorded which). The sequenced material came from whole blood. The V and J genes are TRBV20-1 and TRBJ1-1; D is unclear. The CDR3 DNA follows: TGCAGTGCTAGAGAGTGGGACACTGAAGCTTTCTTT. It is translated as CSAREWDTEAFF.